Listed here are 28 T cell receptor beta chains from one sample, sequenced in a study of blood T cell repertoires in COVID-19. Profiling relied on immunoSEQ multiplex PCR, and the TCRdb table lists in-frame clones only, not all of them. The data contain 300,000 or so clones, roughly 87% of them seen just once; the ten biggest clones take up more than 1%. What was sequenced was PBMCs or T cells enriched from blood (not recorded which). These receptors all come from a woman under 40 who had recovered from COVID-19.

The genes are TRBV25-1 and TRBJ1-4; 7 bases are shared with TRBD1. Germline values: CDR1 MGHDK, CDR2 SYGVNS. The J segment lost 8 bases and the V segment lost 6 bases, leaving 9 bases of the junction unmatched. The CDR3 covers 14 residues. The CDR3 reads CASRLTGAGEKLFF. CDR3 sequence (DNA): TGTGCCAGCAGACTTACAGGGGCTGGGGAAAAACTGTTTTTT.

The chain combines TRBV18 with TRBJ1-1, with TRBD1 matching over 10 bases. The CDR3 contains 16 residues. From germline, CDR1 is KGHSH and CDR2 LQKENI. Unmatched junction bases numbered 7, after V lost 1 base and J lost 5 bases. CDR3 protein: CASSPRTGTGATEAFF. The CDR3 nucleotides read TGTGCCAGCTCACCACGAACCGGGACAGGGGCGACTGAAGCTTTCTTT.

V gene TRBV15 combines with J gene TRBJ2-1; 8 bases map to TRBD1. The CDR3 covers 16 residues. V gave up 1 base and J gave up 7 bases; unmatched junction bases: 9. Germline V gene lookup returns CDR1 LNHNV and CDR2 YYDKDF (reference sequence). The CDR3 region is CATSRGPGGNFNEQFF. The CDR3 coding sequence is TGTGCCACCAGCAGAGGACCAGGGGGCAATTTTAATGAGCAGTTCTTC.

The rearrangement uses TRBV12-3 or TRBV12-4 and TRBJ1-5; D is perhaps TRBD1 (5 bases). CDR3 length: 13 amino acids. V lost 5 bases to trimming and J lost 5 bases, with 10 bases between them. The CDR3 spells CASSPDSHQPQHF. The CDR3 nucleotides read TGTGCCAGCAGTCCCGACAGCCATCAGCCCCAGCATTTT.

The chain joins TRBV7-8 to TRBJ2-5; the match to TRBD2 covers 14 bases. The CDR3 is 19 residues long. Trimming removed 6 bases from V and 5 bases from J; junction bases left unmatched: 17. CDR1 is SGHVS, CDR2 FQNEAQ, per germline. The DNA of the CDR3 is TGTGCCAGCAGATCGCACCCTCGGACTAGCGGGGGGACGTGGGAGACCCAGTACTTC. Its translation is CASRSHPRTSGGTWETQYF.

The V call is TRBV3-1 (or the pseudogene TRBV3-2), the J call TRBJ2-4; D may be TRBD1 (5 bases). Germline loops: CDR1 LGHDT, CDR2 YNNKEL (reference sequence). The CDR3 is 16 residues long. V lost 0 bases to trimming and J lost 8 bases, with 17 bases between them. CDR3 DNA sequence: TGTGCCAGCAGCCAAGAGGGGCAGGGAAGGGCCCACATTCAGTACTTC. Encoded protein: CASSQEGQGRAHIQYF.

This clone was seen once. The chain joins TRBV4-2 to TRBJ2-7, with 12 bases lining up with TRBD1. This CDR3 region has 16 residues. Trimming took 3 bases from V and 6 from J; bases not matched to a gene: 9. Per germline, CDR1 LGHNA and CDR2 YNFKEQ. CDR3 in amino acids: CASSHRQGQGASEQYF. Here the CDR3 DNA reads TGTGCCAGCAGCCACAGGCAGGGACAGGGGGCAAGCGAGCAGTACTTC.

V usage is TRBV30 and J usage is TRBJ1-5, with TRBD1 matching 7 bases. The CDR3 is made up of 13 amino acids. Germline V gene data show CDR1 as GTSNPN and CDR2 as SVGIG (reference sequence). V trimming: 4 bases; J trimming: 6 bases; junction bases outside the gene matches: 6. DNA of the CDR3: TGTGCCTGGACAGGGGGAAATGGTCAGCCCCAGCATTTT. This encodes CAWTGGNGQPQHF.

In DNA, the CDR3 is TGTGCCAGCAGTTTAGGGCCGGGAGGGGCAACTAATGAAAAACTGTTTTTT. It translates to CASSLGPGGATNEKLFF. V gene TRBV28 combines with J gene TRBJ1-4; the D gene is possibly TRBD1 (5 bases). This CDR3 has 17 amino acids. With 2 bases removed from V and 0 bases from J, the gap between germline ends came to 13 bases. Germline V gene sequence: CDR1 MDHEN, CDR2 SYDVKM.

The rearrangement links TRBV6-1 to TRBJ1-5; perhaps TRBD1 as D (6 bases). V lost 2 bases to trimming and J lost 2 bases, with 22 bases between them. The CDR3 runs to 19 residues. Germline-derived CDR1 and CDR2 are MNHNS and SASEGT. CDR3 region: CASSESHRVSGLGNQPQHF. Here the CDR3 DNA reads TGTGCCAGCAGTGAATCTCACAGGGTGAGTGGCTTGGGCAATCAGCCCCAGCATTTT.

This chain connects TRBV6-6 to TRBJ2-3, with 10 bases fitting TRBD2. Germline loops: CDR1 MNHNY, CDR2 SVGAGI (reference sequence). Trimming cost V 7 bases and J 3 bases; bases outside gene matches: 4. The CDR3 spans 14 residues. This CDR3 reads CASIGAGGTDTQYF. The CDR3 coding sequence is TGTGCCAGCATCGGAGCGGGGGGGACAGATACGCAGTATTTT.

The CDR3 loop is CASSRGQATTEAFF. The CDR3 bases are TGTGCCAGCAGCCGGGGACAGGCGACGACTGAAGCTTTCTTT. The chain employs TRBV3-1 (or the pseudogene TRBV3-2) and TRBJ1-1, with TRBD1 identical over 8 bases. The CDR3 contains 14 residues. Losses at the gene ends were 4 bases for V and 5 bases for J; bases not matched to a gene: 6. In germline, CDR1 is LGHDT, CDR2 YNNKEL (reference sequence).

The chain joins TRBV7-9 to TRBJ2-3; 7 nucleotides align to TRBD1. The CDR3 has 15 amino acids. Germline CDR1 reads SEHNR; CDR2 reads FQNEAQ (reference sequence). The V segment lost 3 bases and the J segment 2 bases; nucleotides outside the gene matches: 5. The CDR3 sequence is CASSFRTGPTDTQYF. The CDR3 DNA follows: TGTGCCAGCAGCTTCCGGACAGGCCCCACAGATACGCAGTATTTT.

In this sample, this clone turned up once. J is TRBJ2-1 and V is TRBV4-3; TRBD1 is a possible D gene (5 bases). The CDR3 contains 17 residues. Looked up from germline, CDR1 is LGHNA and CDR2 is YSLEER. Between the trimmed V and J ends, which lost 3 bases and 0 bases, there was a span of 15 bases. The CDR3 nucleotides are TGCGCCAGCAGCCACATACAGGCCCCGAGCTCCTACAATGAGCAGTTCTTC. The encoded protein is CASSHIQAPSSYNEQFF.

V usage is TRBV10-3 and J usage is TRBJ2-5, with 9 nucleotides matching TRBD1. The CDR3 consists of 15 residues. Germline CDR1 is ENHRY and CDR2 is SYGVKD. J lost 6 bases, V lost 2 bases, and 7 bases had no gene match. The CDR3 region is CAISENRDRVKTQYF. The CDR3 DNA reads TGTGCCATCAGTGAGAACCGGGACAGGGTGAAGACCCAGTACTTC.

The chain joins TRBV2 to TRBJ1-1, with D tentatively TRBD1 (6 bases). The CDR3 is 14 amino acids. The V and J ends lost 7 bases and 1 base respectively, with 13 bases between them. Germline V lookup: CDR1 SNHLY, CDR2 FYNNEI. The CDR3 coding sequence is TGTGCCAGCATGCCTGGACAGTCGAACACTGAAGCTTTCTTT. Translated: CASMPGQSNTEAFF.

The chain employs TRBV28 and TRBJ1-6, with a weak D call TRBD1 (6 bases). V lost 5 bases, J lost 2 bases, and 16 bases lay in between. The germline gives CDR1 MDHEN, CDR2 SYDVKM. The CDR3 is 17 amino acids. Here the CDR3 reads CASSTHDRLTYNSPLHF. In DNA, the CDR3 is TGTGCCAGCAGTACCCATGACAGGCTCACCTATAATTCACCCCTCCACTTT.

This clone has a handful of counts. The rearrangement joins TRBV7-6 to TRBJ2-7; 7 nucleotides align to TRBD2. Losses at the gene ends were 5 bases for V and 0 bases for J; bases not matched to a gene: 7. Germline V lookup: CDR1 SGHVS, CDR2 FNYEAQ. The CDR3 spans 15 residues. The CDR3 loop reads CASSRGGGSSYEQYF. In DNA, the CDR3 is TGTGCCAGCAGCCGAGGCGGGGGAAGCTCCTACGAGCAGTACTTC.

Concerning this clone: Other DNA sequences in this sample translate to the same CDR3. The chain uses TRBV27 and TRBJ1-2; 9 nucleotides agree with TRBD1. J gave up 4 bases and V 4 bases, and 1 base lay outside the gene matches. Germline V CDR1 and CDR2: MNHEY, SMNVEV (reference sequence). CDR3 length equals 13 residues. The CDR3 loop is CASSSDRGYGYTF. The CDR3 DNA follows: TGTGCCAGCAGTTCGGACAGGGGCTATGGCTACACCTTC.

Ten or more counts support this clone. The chain combines TRBV10-1 with TRBJ2-3, with a tentative D call TRBD2 (6 bases). CDR3 length: 11 residues. Germline CDR1 is WNHNN and CDR2 is SYGVQD (reference sequence). Trimming removed 8 bases from V and 6 bases from J, with 9 bases in between. The CDR3 loop reads CASGGGDTQYF. The CDR3, as DNA: TGCGCCAGCGGAGGAGGGGATACGCAGTATTTT.

The chain has TRBV27 and TRBJ2-2; tentative D call: TRBD1 (6 bases). Trimming shortened V by 9 bases and J by 0 bases, and 17 bases separated the two germline ends. This CDR3 has 16 residues. The V gene's germline CDR1 is MNHEY and CDR2 SMNVEV (reference sequence). The CDR3, as DNA: TGTGCCAGTAAAAATACCGGGACATCGAACACCGGGGAGCTGTTTTTT. Translated: CASKNTGTSNTGELFF.

The chain uses TRBV10-3 and TRBJ2-1; 7 bases agree with TRBD1. The V and J ends lost 4 bases and 9 bases, in that order; junction bases with no gene match: 3. The CDR3 has 12 residues. Germline CDR1 and CDR2: ENHRY and SYGVKD. This chain's CDR3 is CAISGQGSEQFF. In nucleotides, the CDR3 is TGTGCCATCAGTGGACAGGGATCTGAGCAGTTCTTC.

This chain joins TRBV2 and TRBJ2-5; D not resolved. CDR3 length equals 12 residues. The germline CDR1 and CDR2 sequences are SNHLY and FYNNEI. V lost 2 bases, J lost 2 bases, and 3 bases lay in between. For the CDR3, the DNA is TGTGCCAGCAGTGAACGGCAAGAGACCCAGTACTTC. This translates into CASSERQETQYF.

V usage is TRBV28 and J usage is TRBJ2-5, with TRBD1 matching over 7 bases. V dropped 5 bases and J dropped 4; count of bases not matched to a gene: 10. The V gene's germline CDR1 is MDHEN and CDR2 SYDVKM. This CDR3 has 15 residues. CDR3: CASSKGASWGETQYF. The CDR3 DNA sequence: TGTGCCAGCAGTAAGGGGGCTTCTTGGGGAGAGACCCAGTACTTC.

The sample holds one count of this clone. The chain combines TRBV2 with TRBJ1-2; a possible D gene is TRBD1 (6 bases). Germline V CDR1 and CDR2: SNHLY, FYNNEI. The CDR3 contains 15 residues. V was shortened by 5 bases and J by 4 bases, with 17 bases between the two germline ends. CDR3 amino acids: CASSSSRGGTYGYTF. The CDR3 nucleotides are TGTGCCAGCAGTTCCTCCCGGGGGGGCACCTATGGCTACACCTTC.

The V gene is TRBV4-3, the J gene TRBJ2-3; 10 nucleotides match TRBD2. The CDR3 length is 15 residues. Germline V gene data show CDR1 as LGHNA and CDR2 as YSLEER. The ends lost 5 bases at V and 7 bases at J; junction bases unmatched: 9. In nucleotides, the CDR3 is TGCGCCAGCAGCGAGCTAGCGGGGGAACGTAATACGCAGTATTTT. It yields the protein CASSELAGERNTQYF.

This chain joins TRBV7-2 and TRBJ2-2; D unresolved. V dropped 0 bases and J dropped 7 bases, with 9 bases sitting between them. This CDR3 comprises 14 residues. Germline CDR1 SGHTA, CDR2 FQGNSA. Here the CDR3 reads CASSLARTVGELFF. The CDR3 DNA follows: TGTGCCAGCAGCTTAGCTAGAACCGTCGGGGAGCTGTTTTTT.

The V call is TRBV28, the J call TRBJ2-3; 11 nucleotides line up with TRBD2. This CDR3 region has 23 residues. Trimming took 7 bases from V and 4 from J; bases not matched to a gene: 31. Germline-derived CDR1 and CDR2 are MDHEN and SYDVKM. The CDR3 region is CASKIDLAGGIGGSVGRADTQYF. In DNA form, the CDR3 reads TGTGCCAGCAAGATCGATTTAGCGGGGGGGATCGGAGGGAGTGTAGGTCGGGCAGATACGCAGTATTTT.